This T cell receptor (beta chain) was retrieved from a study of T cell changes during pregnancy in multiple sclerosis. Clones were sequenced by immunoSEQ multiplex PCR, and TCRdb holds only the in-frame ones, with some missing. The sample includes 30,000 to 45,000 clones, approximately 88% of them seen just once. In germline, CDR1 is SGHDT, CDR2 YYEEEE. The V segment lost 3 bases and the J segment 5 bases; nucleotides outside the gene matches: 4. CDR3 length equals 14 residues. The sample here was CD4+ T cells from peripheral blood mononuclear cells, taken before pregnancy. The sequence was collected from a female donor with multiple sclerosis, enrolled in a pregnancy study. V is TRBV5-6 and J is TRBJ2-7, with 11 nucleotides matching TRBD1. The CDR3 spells CASSSDRGLNEQYF. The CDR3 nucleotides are TGTGCCAGCAGCTCGGACAGGGGGCTGAACGAGCAGTACTTC.